These 20 T cell receptor beta chains were sequenced from one sample in a study of blood T cell repertoires in COVID-19. The table came from immunoSEQ multiplex PCR; TCRdb's copy has only in-frame clones and leaves some out. The sample yields a few hundred thousand clones, 70% to 90% seen once. The material sequenced was PBMCs or T cells enriched from blood (not recorded which). These TCRs come from a woman in her 40s with acute COVID-19.

The sample holds a few counts of this clone. This chain links TRBV6-5 with TRBJ2-2, with D possibly TRBD2 on 6 matching bases. The V gene lost 0 bases and the J gene lost 0 bases, with 8 bases spanning the gap. The germline V gene has CDR1 MNHEY and CDR2 SVGAGI. CDR3 size: 16 residues. This CDR3 is CASSYSGLSNTGELFF. Here the CDR3 DNA reads TGTGCCAGCAGTTACTCGGGACTCTCGAACACCGGGGAGCTGTTTTTT.

This chain uses TRBV3-1 (or the pseudogene TRBV3-2) with TRBJ1-6, with a tentative D call TRBD1 (5 bases). Germline assignment: CDR1 LGHDT and CDR2 YNNKEL (reference sequence). Trimming cost V 2 bases and J 0 bases, with 8 bases left between them. The CDR3 contains 16 residues. CDR3 nucleotide sequence: TGTGCCAGCAGCCAAATCACAGGCTCCTATAATTCACCCCTCCACTTT. Translating it yields CASSQITGSYNSPLHF.

This clone was detected only a few times. V is TRBV13 and J is TRBJ1-1; TRBD1 aligns across 9 bases. In germline, CDR1 is PRHDT, CDR2 FYEKMQ (reference sequence). The CDR3 length is 22 residues. With 3 bases clipped from V and 0 bases from J, the junction kept 23 bases outside the gene matches. The CDR3 region is CASSFQITFPRDRVPMNTEAFF. CDR3 DNA sequence: TGTGCCAGCAGCTTCCAAATAACCTTTCCCCGGGACAGGGTCCCTATGAACACTGAAGCTTTCTTT.

V gene TRBV5-4 combines with J gene TRBJ2-7, with TRBD1 matching over 8 bases. Germline assignment: CDR1 SGHNT and CDR2 YYREEE (reference sequence). CDR3 length: 14 amino acids. V lost 3 bases to trimming and J lost 5 bases; unmatched junction nucleotides: 7. The CDR3 DNA follows: TGTGCCAGCAGCTCAGGGGGCACGGGAAACGAGCAGTACTTC. This encodes CASSSGGTGNEQYF.

The chain links TRBV6-1 to TRBJ1-4, with 9 bases lining up with TRBD1. The J segment lost 10 bases and the V segment lost 2 bases, leaving 14 bases of the junction unmatched. CDR3 length equals 17 residues. Looked up from germline, CDR1 is MNHNS and CDR2 is SASEGT. Written as DNA, the CDR3 is TGTGCCAGCAGTGAAATGGTCTTGAGACAGGGGGAAGGAAAACTGTTTTTT. Protein: CASSEMVLRQGEGKLFF.

This clone was detected once. The chain employs TRBV9 and TRBJ2-1; D remains unclear. Looked up from germline, CDR1 is SGDLS and CDR2 is YYNGEE. Trimming removed 0 bases at V and 6 bases at J, with 7 bases between. The CDR3 length is 13 residues. Here the CDR3 reads CASSVDWANEQFF. The CDR3 region has the DNA TGTGCCAGCAGCGTAGACTGGGCCAATGAGCAGTTCTTC.

The chain is built from TRBV6-5 and TRBJ2-2, with 11 bases matching TRBD2. There are 16 residues in the CDR3. V lost 4 bases to trimming and J lost 4 bases; unmatched junction nucleotides: 5. Germline V gives CDR1 MNHEY, CDR2 SVGAGI. The CDR3 DNA follows: TGTGCCAGCAGTTTTAGCGGGAGGGGAGTCACCGGGGAGCTGTTTTTT. Translated, it gives CASSFSGRGVTGELFF.

CDR3 sequence: CASSLSVAGAGETQYF. The DNA for the CDR3 is TGTGCCAGCAGCTTATCCGTAGCGGGAGCGGGTGAGACCCAGTACTTC. V usage is TRBV7-9 and J usage is TRBJ2-5, with 9 bases matching TRBD2. Germline values: CDR1 SEHNR, CDR2 FQNEAQ (reference sequence). This CDR3 region has 16 residues. The trim removed 2 bases at V and 5 bases at J, leaving 9 bases unmatched.

V gene TRBV7-8 combines with J gene TRBJ1-1, with a weak D call TRBD1 (6 bases). Germline-derived CDR1 and CDR2 are SGHVS and FQNEAQ. V was cut by 0 bases and J by 0 bases, with 11 bases left in between. The CDR3 runs 16 residues. The CDR3 sequence: CASSLAGTSMNTEAFF. For the CDR3, the DNA is TGTGCCAGCAGCTTAGCCGGGACATCAATGAACACTGAAGCTTTCTTT.

This clone has a single count. The chain has TRBV5-4 and TRBJ2-3, with 11 bases matching TRBD2. With V trimmed by 4 bases and J by 1 base, 8 bases remained unmatched. The CDR3 runs to 17 residues. Germline CDR1 and CDR2: SGHNT and YYREEE (reference sequence). The CDR3 loop is CASSEGLAGGRTDTQYF. CDR3 DNA sequence: TGTGCCAGCAGCGAAGGGCTAGCGGGGGGACGCACAGATACGCAGTATTTT.

This clone has only one observation. The V gene is TRBV29-1, the J gene TRBJ2-7, with 12 bases that match TRBD1. Germline V gives CDR1 SQVTM, CDR2 ANQGSEA. Germline trimming cut 3 bases from V and 5 bases from J; bases unmatched to any gene: 2. The CDR3 runs to 13 residues. The CDR3 protein is CSVEGDRGHEQYF. The CDR3 region has the DNA TGCAGCGTTGAGGGGGACAGGGGGCACGAGCAGTACTTC.

The chain couples TRBV15 to TRBJ1-2; perhaps TRBD1 as D (6 bases). Germline V gene lookup returns CDR1 LNHNV and CDR2 YYDKDF (reference sequence). V was pared by 0 bases and J by 8 bases, with 19 bases between. This CDR3 is built from 16 residues. Written as DNA, the CDR3 is TGTGCCACCAGCAGAGACAGGGGAGTCGGTAGTCTCGGCTACACCTTC. Its protein product is CATSRDRGVGSLGYTF.

The rearrangement links TRBV5-1 to TRBJ2-3, with 11 positions matching TRBD1. V lost 4 bases and J lost 4; bases outside the gene matches: 5. Germline V gene lookup returns CDR1 SGHRS and CDR2 YFSETQ. CDR3 size: 15 residues. The CDR3 sequence: CASSPGQGAADTQYF. CDR3 nucleotide sequence: TGCGCCAGCAGCCCAGGACAGGGGGCGGCAGATACGCAGTATTTT.

This clone has a single count. This chain uses TRBV28 with TRBJ2-7; D perhaps matches TRBD1 (7 bases). The length of the CDR3 is 17 residues. The V gene lost 7 bases and the J gene lost 3 bases, with 25 bases spanning the gap. CDR1 is MDHEN, CDR2 SYDVKM, per germline. The CDR3 DNA reads TGTGCCAGCACTAGTCGGGGGACAGTAATTGGTATCTACGAGCAGTACTTC. It codes for CASTSRGTVIGIYEQYF.

The gene calls are TRBV9 and TRBJ1-1; D possibly corresponds to TRBD1 (6 bases). V lost 3 bases, J lost 8 bases, and 14 bases lay in between. Germline loops: CDR1 SGDLS, CDR2 YYNGEE. The CDR3 contains 13 residues. The CDR3 loop is CASSDSTGQEAFF. CDR3 nucleotide sequence: TGTGCCAGCAGCGATAGCACAGGGCAAGAAGCTTTCTTT.

The chain is built from TRBV4-1 and TRBJ1-5; D gene unclear. The CDR3 contains 14 residues. The V and J ends lost 1 base and 7 bases respectively, with 11 bases between them. Germline loops: CDR1 MGHRA, CDR2 YSYEKL. CDR3 residues: CASSQVIGVQPQHF. As DNA, the CDR3 is TGCGCCAGCAGCCAAGTTATTGGAGTGCAGCCCCAGCATTTT.

CDR3 coding DNA: TGCGCCAGCAGCCAAAAGCCGGGACAGGGTGTTCCCTACGAGCAGTACTTC. This sequence encodes CASSQKPGQGVPYEQYF. This sequence joins TRBV4-1 and TRBJ2-7; TRBD1 agrees at 9 bases. J was trimmed by 2 bases and V by 2 bases; bases with no gene match: 10. The CDR3 has 17 amino acids. Looked up from germline, CDR1 is MGHRA and CDR2 is YSYEKL.

The chain recombines TRBV4-2 with TRBJ2-3, with 13 bases that match TRBD2. V was clipped by 1 base and J by 3 bases; unmatched bases: 16. The V gene's germline CDR1 is LGHNA and CDR2 YNFKEQ. The CDR3 has 21 amino acids. CDR3: CASSQGPGLAGIFSRTDTQYF. The CDR3 region has the DNA TGTGCCAGCAGCCAAGGCCCGGGACTAGCGGGGATTTTTTCAAGGACAGATACGCAGTATTTT.

CDR3 in amino acids: CASSTLGQGAGELFF. For the CDR3, the DNA is TGTGCCAGCAGCACCCTGGGACAGGGGGCCGGGGAGCTGTTTTTT. The gene calls are TRBV21-1 and TRBJ2-2; the D segment call TRBD1 is taken from the table without a DNA check. TRBV21-1 is a pseudogene locus. The CDR3 is 15 amino acids.

The J gene is TRBJ2-1, the V gene TRBV4-2, with 14 positions matching TRBD2. CDR3 size: 16 residues. In germline, CDR1 is LGHNA, CDR2 YNFKEQ. V was pared by 6 bases and J by 8 bases, with 9 bases of the junction left unmatched. CDR3 protein: CASRFSGLAGVDEQFF. The CDR3 bases are TGTGCCAGCAGGTTTTCGGGACTAGCGGGGGTAGATGAGCAGTTCTTC.